Presented here are 5 T cell receptor beta chains from one specimen sequenced in a study of Graves' ophthalmopathy and Graves' hyperthyroidism. Amplification of the TCR beta CDR3 regions used RNA transcripts (as template). First-round RT-PCR with HTBI primers preceded a second-round multiplex PCR. TCRdb independently ran MiXCR on the multiplex PCR reads; one entry per CDR3 protein. The table records 580,000 or so distinct CDR3 sequences, under 40% of them present only once. Sequenced input: peripheral blood or thyroid tissue (not recorded which). The receptors originated from an adult man with Graves' hyperthyroidism.

This clonotype was seen only a few times. For the CDR3, the DNA is TGTGCCAGTAGTATCGGCGGCAGGGGGCGAAGTGGGGCCAACGTCCTGACTTTC. Protein: CASSIGGRGRSGANVLTF. The rearrangement links TRBV19 to TRBJ2-6; 8 bases match TRBD1. Trimming took 3 bases from V and 3 from J; bases not matched to a gene: 10. The germline V gene encodes CDR1 LNHDA and CDR2 SQIVND (reference sequence). The CDR3 is made up of 18 amino acids. Supplemented by reference TRBV19 and TRBJ2-6, the full variable domain reads DGGITQSPKYLFRKEGQNVTLSCEQNLNHDAMYWYRQDPGQGLRLIYYSQIVNDFQKGDIAEGYSVSREKKESFPLTVTSAQKNPTAFYLCASSIGGRGRSGANVLTFGAGSRLTVL.

The rearrangement uses TRBV28 and TRBJ2-7; 9 nucleotides match TRBD1. CDR1 and CDR2 (germline): MDHEN, SYDVKM. The J segment lost 6 bases and the V segment lost 6 bases, leaving 9 bases of the junction unmatched. This CDR3 is 14 amino acids long. CDR3 sequence (DNA): TGTGCCAGCAGCTACGGACAGGGGATGGTCGAGCAGTACTTC. Amino acid sequence: CASSYGQGMVEQYF.

Concerning this clonotype itself: One junction end disagrees with the germline gene, perhaps due to a read error. This chain connects TRBV10-2 to TRBJ1-6, with 7 bases that match TRBD1. This CDR3 contains 14 residues. The germline V gene encodes CDR1 WSHSY and CDR2 SAAADI. CDR3 region: CVSSQDRVNSPLHF. The CDR3 DNA follows: TGCGTCAGCTCACAAGACAGGGTAAATTCACCCCTCCACTTT.

In its sample, this clonotype was seen many times. The chain joins TRBV20-1 to TRBJ1-5; D unresolved. The CDR3 length is 13 residues. Germline V gene lookup returns CDR1 DFQATT and CDR2 SNEGSKA (reference sequence). V was clipped by 3 bases and J by 5 bases, with 11 bases between them. CDR3 protein: CSASQGTDQPQHF. In nucleotides, the CDR3 is TGCAGTGCTAGTCAAGGTACTGATCAGCCCCAGCATTTT.

Note on this clonotype: A much larger clone differs from this one at a single base, so this may be a read error. V is TRBV12-3 or TRBV12-4 and J is TRBJ1-1; TRBD1 matches 9 bases. The CDR3 is made up of 14 amino acids. The CDR3 DNA follows: TGTGCCAGCATCCGGGACAGGGCGAACACTGGAGCTTTCTTT. Translated: CASIRDRANTGAFF.